The sequence of this T cell receptor (beta chain) was determined in a study of CD8 T cells in Susac syndrome. It was with random hexamers that 0.5 to 1 ug RNA was reverse transcribed. TCRdb fed the immunoSEQ multiplex PCR reads into MiXCR, producing one record per CDR3 protein. The sample includes tens of thousands of distinct CDR3 sequences, roughly 94% of them seen just once. Trimming cost V 4 bases and J 9 bases; bases outside gene matches: 5. The germline gives CDR1 LNHDA, CDR2 SQIVND (reference sequence). CDR3 size: 15 residues. The chain employs TRBV19 and TRBJ1-6; TRBD1 matches at 11 bases. The sequencing input was CD4+ T cells from PBMCs. The receptor was derived from a human donor with Susac syndrome. The CDR3 DNA reads as TGTGCCAGTAGTACCGGACAGGGGGCACGTTCACCCCTCCACTTT. Protein sequence: CASSTGQGARSPLHF. Full variable domain (remainder filled in from reference TRBV19 and TRBJ1-6): DGGITQSPKYLFRKEGQNVTLSCEQNLNHDAMYWYRQDPGQGLRLIYYSQIVNDFQKGDIAEGYSVSREKKESFPLTVTSAQKNPTAFYLCASSTGQGARSPLHFGNGTRLTVT.